This record covers a single T cell receptor (beta chain). Its matching antigen is unknown. Recent vaccinations or acute infections were absent in the healthy HIV-negative adult donors. CDR1 and CDR2 (germline): MNHEY, SVGAGI. The trim removed 7 bases at V and 1 base at J, leaving 4 bases unmatched. CDR3 length: 15 amino acids. Generated by immunoSEQ multiplex PCR, the TCRdb table keeps only in-frame clones and is missing some. The table has about 680,000 clones, less than 85% seen once. The data are from a study of shared clonotypes between healthy human individuals. Study-wide findings and caveats: Among the subsets, naive ones generally showed larger estimated richness than memory ones.

The sequenced material came from memory CD4+ T cells sorted from blood. Noted subset: CD45RA-negative fraction. The V gene is TRBV6-5, the J gene TRBJ2-3; 11 bases are a match to TRBD2. This sequence originates from a young woman in good health. CDR3 protein: CASTTLAGGTDTQYF. The CDR3 DNA is TGTGCCAGCACCACACTAGCGGGAGGCACAGATACGCAGTATTTT.